The 29 T cell receptor beta chains presented below share a single source sample, sequenced in a study of T cell repertoires in cytomegalovirus infection. These receptors have no identified antigens. TCRdb called the reads again in MiXCR, with one record for every CDR3 protein. The sample comprises about 920,000 distinct CDR3 sequences, 30% to 40% of which are singletons, and more than 12% rests with the top ten. The material sequenced was cultured CD8+ T cells from PBMCs, taken from culture after CMV antigen stimulation. Receptor source: a human donor in good health (CMV status not recorded). Some clones in this sample may be carry-over from other donors' samples.

This clonotype was observed a handful of times. The chain recombines TRBV15 with TRBJ1-3, with 10 bases fitting TRBD1. Germline CDR1 and CDR2: LNHNV and YYDKDF (reference sequence). CDR3 length equals 20 residues. V was pared by 3 bases and J by 0 bases, with 14 bases of the junction left unmatched. The CDR3 DNA sequence: TGTGCCACCAGCAGTTCCGGGACAGGGGTAATTCCGAGCTCTGGAAACACCATATATTTT. The encoded protein is CATSSSGTGVIPSSGNTIYF. Complete variable domain (other parts from reference TRBV15 and TRBJ1-3): DAMVIQNPRYQVTQFGKPVTLSCSQTLNHNVMYWYQQKSSQAPKLLFHYYDKDFNNEADTPDNFQSRRPNTSFCFLDIRSPGLGDTAMYLCATSSSGTGVIPSSGNTIYFGEGSWLTVV.

The J gene is TRBJ1-6, the V gene TRBV27; possible D gene TRBD1, 5 bases. The CDR3 runs to 14 residues. The V and J ends lost 7 bases and 0 bases respectively, with 7 bases between them. CDR1 and CDR2 from the germline V gene are MNHEY and SMNVEV (reference sequence). CDR3 protein: CASTGGSYNSPLHF. The CDR3 DNA is TGTGCCAGCACGGGGGGCTCCTATAATTCACCCCTCCACTTT.

The chain is built from TRBV14 and TRBJ2-1; 7 bases are a match to TRBD2. Unmatched junction bases numbered 4, after V lost 2 bases and J lost 3 bases. CDR3 length: 15 residues. Germline assignment: CDR1 SGHDN and CDR2 FVKESK. In DNA, the CDR3 is TGTGCCAGCAGCCAACTGGGGGGGGTCTACAATGAGCAGTTCTTC. Protein product: CASSQLGGVYNEQFF.

J is TRBJ1-5 and V is TRBV4-1; no clear D gene. Trimming cost V 0 bases and J 4 bases, with 13 bases left between them. The CDR3 has 16 residues. CDR1 and CDR2 from the germline V gene are MGHRA and YSYEKL. This CDR3 is CASSQERGGGNQPQHF. The CDR3 coding sequence is TGCGCCAGCAGCCAAGAAAGAGGAGGAGGTAATCAGCCCCAGCATTTT.

This clonotype was counted many times. V usage is TRBV6-5 and J usage is TRBJ2-3; D perhaps matches TRBD1 (6 bases). Germline V gene lookup returns CDR1 MNHEY and CDR2 SVGAGI. The CDR3 is made up of 17 amino acids. Trimming removed 0 bases from V and 7 bases from J, with 20 bases in between. In DNA, the CDR3 is TGTGCCAGCAGTTACTCCGCTTTGGGACACCAAAATCATACGCAGTATTTT. Translated: CASSYSALGHQNHTQYF.

This clonotype was seen only a few times. CDR3 region: CASSRDRRPYEQYF. As DNA, the CDR3 is TGTGCCAGCAGCCGGGACCGACGCCCCTACGAGCAGTACTTC. The chain combines TRBV28 with TRBJ2-7, with D perhaps assigned TRBD1 or TRBD2 (5 bases each). Trimming took off 6 bases at V and 2 bases at J, with 14 bases between the two ends. Germline V CDR1 and CDR2: MDHEN, SYDVKM. The CDR3 sequence is 14 residues long. The complete variable domain, with remaining parts taken from reference TRBV28 and TRBJ2-7, reads DVKVTQSSRYLVKRTGEKVFLECVQDMDHENMFWYRQDPGLGLRLIYFSYDVKMKEKGDIPEGYSVSREKKERFSLILESASTNQTSMYLCASSRDRRPYEQYFGPGTRLTVT.

This clonotype came up a few times. The rearrangement links TRBV27 to TRBJ1-1; D remains ambiguous. CDR3 length: 14 residues. Trimming cost V 6 bases and J 5 bases, with 16 bases left between them. The germline gives CDR1 MNHEY, CDR2 SMNVEV (reference sequence). The CDR3 loop reads CASSITSGLTEAFF. In DNA, the CDR3 is TGTGCCAGCAGCATTACCTCGGGTTTGACTGAAGCTTTCTTT.

J is TRBJ2-1 and V is TRBV2; 8 bases map to TRBD2. The CDR3 spans 14 residues. Germline V gives CDR1 SNHLY, CDR2 FYNNEI. The V segment lost 6 bases and the J segment 3 bases; nucleotides outside the gene matches: 4. The CDR3 bases are TGTGCCAGCAGACCCCTAGCGGGCTACAATGAGCAGTTCTTC. Residues: CASRPLAGYNEQFF.

This clonotype has a count of ten or more. The chain couples TRBV7-8 to TRBJ1-2, with no clear D. V lost 0 bases to trimming and J lost 8 bases, with 16 bases between them. The CDR3 totals 15 residues. In germline, CDR1 is SGHVS, CDR2 FQNEAQ. The CDR3 spells CASSLARPVRFGYTF. CDR3 in DNA: TGTGCCAGCAGCTTAGCCCGGCCCGTCAGGTTCGGCTACACCTTC.

The CDR3 region is CASSTDRLTSYEQYF. Here the CDR3 DNA reads TGTGCCAGCAGCACGGACAGGTTAACTTCCTACGAGCAGTACTTC. This rearrangement joins TRBV5-8 to TRBJ2-7, with 7 bases fitting TRBD1. CDR3 length equals 15 residues. The V gene end was trimmed by 4 bases and the J gene end by 1 base; junction bases not matched to a gene: 8. Germline values: CDR1 SGHTS, CDR2 YDEGEE.

This clonotype has a count of ten or more. This chain uses TRBV7-2 with TRBJ1-2; unclear D gene. The CDR3 is 15 amino acids. Germline CDR1 and CDR2: SGHTA and FQGNSA. Trimming pared 5 bases from V and 4 bases from J, leaving 17 bases between. CDR3 sequence reads: CASSPSGGSLYGYTF. CDR3 DNA sequence: TGTGCCAGCAGCCCTAGCGGCGGTTCCCTCTATGGCTACACCTTC.

This clonotype was counted only a few times. The chain carries TRBV18 and TRBJ2-3, with no clear D. The germline V and J ends were trimmed by 5 bases and 3 bases, with 18 bases remaining between them. The CDR3 is 16 residues long. The V gene's germline CDR1 is KGHSH and CDR2 LQKENI. The CDR3 bases are TGTGCCAGCTCATCAAGCCACACAAGACTTACAGATACGCAGTATTTT. This gives the protein CASSSSHTRLTDTQYF.

This chain uses TRBV12-3 or TRBV12-4 with TRBJ2-3; D perhaps matches TRBD1 (6 bases). V lost 7 bases and J 2 bases, leaving 13 bases between the germline ends. The CDR3 consists of 14 residues. This CDR3 is CASKKQGVTDTQYF. CDR3 nucleotides: TGTGCCAGCAAAAAACAGGGCGTCACAGATACGCAGTATTTT.

This clonotype showed up just a few times. The V and J genes are TRBV7-9 and TRBJ2-6; 12 nucleotides line up with TRBD1. Germline values: CDR1 SEHNR, CDR2 FQNEAQ (reference sequence). CDR3 length: 17 amino acids. V shed 7 bases and J 0 bases; nucleotides not matched to a gene: 4. The CDR3, as DNA: TGTGCCAGCATCTTGGGACAGGGGGCCTCTGGGGCCAACGTCCTGACTTTC. Translating gives CASILGQGASGANVLTF.

This clonotype was picked up a small number of times. The genes are TRBV12-3 or TRBV12-4 and TRBJ2-3; no firm D call. The CDR3 covers 16 residues. The V and J ends lost 6 bases and 0 bases respectively, with 16 bases between them. The CDR3 loop reads CASSSFWESSTDTQYF. The CDR3 coding sequence is TGTGCCAGCAGCTCCTTCTGGGAATCCAGCACAGATACGCAGTATTTT.

This clonotype came up many times. The gene calls are TRBV7-6 and TRBJ1-1, with a possible D match to TRBD1 (5 bases). Germline V CDR1 and CDR2: SGHVS, FNYEAQ. CDR3 length: 16 amino acids. V lost 1 base, J lost 0 bases, and 12 bases lay in between. The CDR3 nucleotides are TGTGCCAGCAGCTTAGTTGAGGGGAACTTGAACACTGAAGCTTTCTTT. This translates into CASSLVEGNLNTEAFF.

The genes are TRBV6-6 and TRBJ1-1; D gene unclear. The CDR3 consists of 13 residues. Germline CDR1 MNHNY, CDR2 SVGAGI (reference sequence). The germline V and J ends were trimmed by 8 bases and 4 bases, with 14 bases remaining between them. The CDR3 nucleotides are TGTGCCAGCCGGTGGGCGGACTTCACTGAAGCTTTCTTT. It specifies CASRWADFTEAFF.

The gene calls are TRBV25-1 and TRBJ1-2; D gene ambiguous. This CDR3 is 14 amino acids long. The germline V gene has CDR1 MGHDK and CDR2 SYGVNS. V lost 2 bases, J lost 2 bases, and 9 bases lay in between. The CDR3 loop reads CASSEVMRNYGYTF. The CDR3 DNA reads TGTGCCAGCAGTGAAGTTATGAGAAACTATGGCTACACCTTC.

The chain carries TRBV6-2 or TRBV6-3 and TRBJ2-5, with D possibly matching TRBD2 (6 bases). V lost 11 bases to trimming and J lost 3 bases, with 7 bases between them. Germline assignment: CDR1 MNHEY and CDR2 SVGEGT. The CDR3 covers 10 residues. The CDR3 DNA sequence: TGTGCCGGAGGGGAAGAGACCCAGTACTTC. Its protein product is CAGGEETQYF.

The chain combines TRBV6-4 with TRBJ2-4; D unresolved. The length of the CDR3 is 16 residues. Germline assignment: CDR1 MRHNA and CDR2 SNTAGT. Trimming took off 1 base at V and 2 bases at J, with 12 bases between the two ends. The CDR3 coding sequence is TGTGCCAGCAGTGACTTATACCGCCTGCCCAAAAACATTCAGTACTTC. Encoded protein: CASSDLYRLPKNIQYF.

V gene TRBV20-1 combines with J gene TRBJ2-7, with a tentative D call TRBD2 (5 bases). Germline CDR1 is DFQATT and CDR2 is SNEGSKA (reference sequence). V dropped 0 bases and J dropped 2 bases, with 8 bases sitting between them. CDR3 length equals 13 residues. The CDR3 is CSARERATYEQYF. CDR3 sequence (DNA): TGCAGTGCTAGAGAGAGGGCCACCTACGAGCAGTACTTC.

The CDR3: CASSFLRGGGKNIQYF. CDR3 nucleotide sequence: TGTGCCAGCAGCTTCTTAAGGGGCGGTGGCAAAAACATTCAGTACTTC. The chain has TRBV13 and TRBJ2-4, with D perhaps TRBD1 (5 bases). Germline V gene data show CDR1 as PRHDT and CDR2 as FYEKMQ (reference sequence). This CDR3 has 16 residues. V lost 3 bases and J lost 3, with 15 bases in between.

This chain links TRBV19 with TRBJ1-5; D not resolved. The germline CDR1 and CDR2 sequences are LNHDA and SQIVND (reference sequence). This CDR3 is built from 15 residues. The V end lost 3 bases, the J end lost 3 bases, and 12 bases lay between the germline ends. Here the CDR3 DNA reads TGTGCCAGTAGTATCTACCCGGAAATCAATCAGCCCCAGCATTTT. As protein: CASSIYPEINQPQHF.

On this clonotype: Compared with germline, one end of the junction differs, possibly owing to a read error. The V and J genes are TRBV25-1 and TRBJ1-1; D might be TRBD1 (6 bases). CDR3 size: 15 residues. The germline CDR1 and CDR2 sequences are MGHDK and SYGVNS. In DNA, the CDR3 is TGTGTCAGCAGTGAAGGGCAGGGGCGGAACACTGAAGCTTTCTTT. Its protein is CVSSEGQGRNTEAFF. The variable domain in full, with the rest retrieved from reference TRBV25-1 and TRBJ1-1, is EADIYQTPRYLVIGTGKKITLECSQTMGHDKMYWYQQDPGMELHLIHYSYGVNSTEKGDLSSESTVSRIRTEHFPLTLESARPSHTSQYLCVSSEGQGRNTEAFFGQGTRLTVV.

In this sample, this clonotype turned up a few times. The chain combines TRBV10-3 with TRBJ2-3; 11 nucleotides align to TRBD2. CDR3 length: 16 residues. Germline lookup yields CDR1 ENHRY and CDR2 SYGVKD. Trimming at V came to 7 bases and at J to 2 bases, leaving 8 bases not matched to a gene. The CDR3 DNA reads TGTGCCATCAACGTCCTAGCGGGGGGCCCCACAGATACGCAGTATTTT. Its translation is CAINVLAGGPTDTQYF.

This clonotype was counted between two and nine times. This sequence joins TRBV6-1 and TRBJ1-5; TRBD1 matches at 9 bases. CDR1 is MNHNS, CDR2 SASEGT, per germline. Trimming cost V 4 bases and J 5 bases; bases outside gene matches: 18. The CDR3 loop spans 19 amino acids. This CDR3 is CASSVLPRTDHRGHQPQHF. The CDR3 bases are TGTGCCAGCAGTGTTCTACCTAGGACGGACCACAGGGGGCATCAGCCCCAGCATTTT.

In nucleotides, the CDR3 is TGTGCCAGCGACCTGGGTGTGGTTGCCCGCATGAACACTGAAGCTTTCTTT. This sequence encodes CASDLGVVARMNTEAFF. V usage is TRBV7-9 and J usage is TRBJ1-1; D not certain. This CDR3 comprises 17 residues. In germline, CDR1 is SEHNR, CDR2 FQNEAQ (reference sequence). V was trimmed by 8 bases and J by 0 bases, leaving 22 bases between them. The full variable domain, with the rest looked up from reference TRBV7-9 and TRBJ1-1, is DTGVSQNPRHKITKRGQNVTFRCDPISEHNRLYWYRQTLGQGPEFLTYFQNEAQLEKSRLLSDRFSAERPKGSFSTLEIQRTEQGDSAMYLCASDLGVVARMNTEAFFGQGTRLTVV.

The chain has TRBV18 and TRBJ2-4, with 11 bases that match TRBD2. Looked up from germline, CDR1 is KGHSH and CDR2 is LQKENI. The junction had 10 bases not matched to a gene; V was cut back by 6 bases and J by 9 bases. There are 15 residues in the CDR3. CDR3 sequence: CASSPLAGGPTIQYF. In DNA, the CDR3 is TGTGCCAGCTCCCCTCTAGCGGGGGGCCCTACCATTCAGTACTTC.

This clonotype was seen a handful of times. The chain couples TRBV6-2 or TRBV6-3 to TRBJ2-5, with D unclear. The V end was cut by 2 bases, the J end by 2 bases, with 12 bases between. The germline gives CDR1 MNHEY, CDR2 SVGEGT. This CDR3 region has 15 residues. Written as DNA, the CDR3 is TGTGCCAGCAGTTACGGGGTACCCCCTCAAGAGACCCAGTACTTC. Its translation: CASSYGVPPQETQYF.